The source of this T cell receptor beta chain is a study of T cell responses to AZD1222 COVID-19 vaccine. Study-level information: Whether given at about 4 or about 12 weeks, second doses were pooled.

Study-wide results and caveats: Repertoires were obtained only post-peak T cell response. Of the AZD1222 recipients, only 5 to 7 were seropositive at baseline. Regions left unmutated in variants are reportedly the target of nearly half of spike-specific TCRs.

The repertoire was sequenced with immunoSEQ multiplex PCR; TCRdb's copy has only in-frame clones and lacks some. The sample contains more than 150,000 clones, 85% to 95% of which appear only once. Comments on this clone: Antigen: not known.

The CDR3 consists of 15 residues. The ends were cut back, 1 base at V and 2 bases at J, with 10 bases in the middle. Germline CDR1 is MNHNS and CDR2 is SASEGT. Material: peripheral blood, obtained on day 0 of AZD1222 vaccination. V gene TRBV6-1 combines with J gene TRBJ2-3; D unresolved. This clonotype was obtained from an adult in good health. The CDR3 reads CASSEVSGATDTQYF. Here the CDR3 DNA reads TGTGCCAGCAGTGAAGTTTCCGGAGCCACAGATACGCAGTATTTT.